This T cell receptor beta chain was documented in a study of glioma-infiltrating T cells after dendritic cell vaccination. The sample holds one count of this clone. V was clipped by 1 base and J by 6 bases, with 12 bases between them. CDR1 is SGHAT, CDR2 FQNNGV, per germline. CDR3 size: 15 residues. The PCR used 60 V beta and 13 J beta primers. This table comes from immunoSEQ multiplex PCR, and its TCRdb copy is limited to in-frame clones, with some not included. Of about 92,000 clones listed, over 75% are singletons. The sample here was blood, taken before dendritic cell vaccination. The TCR sequence derives from a human donor with glioblastoma. This chain uses TRBV11-2 with TRBJ2-2, with D perhaps TRBD2 (5 bases). The CDR3 bases are TGTGCCAGCAGCTTAGCGGGATTATGGGCCGGGGAGCTGTTTTTT. As protein: CASSLAGLWAGELFF.